Presented here are 2 T cell receptor beta chains from one specimen sequenced in a study of blood T cell repertoires in COVID-19. Only in-frame clones appear in the TCRdb table, and some are missing; sequencing was by immunoSEQ multiplex PCR. This table holds 250,000 to 350,000 clones, more than 70% found once. What was sequenced was peripheral blood. The receptors originated from a woman aged 45-60 years with acute or convalescent COVID-19.

The sample holds one count of this clone. The chain recombines TRBV30 with TRBJ1-2; 9 bases line up with TRBD1. The germline V gene has CDR1 GTSNPN and CDR2 SVGIG (reference sequence). The V segment lost 2 bases and the J segment 8 bases; nucleotides outside the gene matches: 15. The CDR3 totals 16 residues. The CDR3 DNA sequence: TGTGCCTGGAGTCCCCTCGGACAGGGGAGTACGTTGGGCTACACCTTC. This sequence encodes CAWSPLGQGSTLGYTF.

The chain joins TRBV2 to TRBJ2-5, with D tentatively TRBD1 (6 bases). This CDR3 region has 14 residues. The V and J ends lost 4 bases and 1 base respectively, with 10 bases between them. Germline V lookup: CDR1 SNHLY, CDR2 FYNNEI. This CDR3 reads CASSGTATQETQYF. The CDR3 DNA sequence: TGTGCCAGCAGTGGGACAGCGACCCAAGAGACCCAGTACTTC. The whole variable domain, filled in from reference TRBV2 and TRBJ2-5, reads EPEVTQTPSHQVTQMGQEVILRCVPISNHLYFYWYRQILGQKVEFLVSFYNNEISEKSEIFDDQFSVERPDGSNFTLKIRSTKLEDSAMYFCASSGTATQETQYFGPGTRLLVL.